This T cell receptor beta chain was identified during a study of shared clonotypes between healthy human individuals. The wider study: Per-donor plates numbered three CD4 naive, three CD4 memory, two CD8 naive and one CD8 memory. Study results and limitations: Larger richness was generally estimated for naive than memory subsets. Lower generation probabilities were found for non-shared clonotypes than for those shared by all four donors.

TCRdb keeps only in-frame clones here, not all; method: immunoSEQ multiplex PCR. The sample lists over a million clones, roughly 95% occurring once. Of note for this clone: Its specificity is not known.

After removal of 4 bases from V and 3 bases from J, the junction contained 11 bases not matched to a gene. The CDR3 runs 16 residues. Germline CDR1 is SGHDT and CDR2 is YYEEEE. A split of CD4+ cells into CD45RA+ naive and CD45RA-negative memory subsets was performed. This clonotype was obtained from a man younger than 40 in good health. This chain uses TRBV5-6 with TRBJ2-7; 9 bases align to TRBD1. The sequenced sample was naive CD4+ T cells sorted from blood. Subset noted: CD45RA+ positively selected. DNA for the CDR3: TGTGCCAGCAGCGCCATTACAGGGGGCGGGTTCTACGAGCAGTACTTC. Amino acids: CASSAITGGGFYEQYF.